This is a list of T cell receptor beta chains from one sample in a study of T cell repertoires in ileal Crohn's disease. Sequencing used immunoSEQ multiplex PCR; TCRdb keeps in-frame clones, though not all of them. The sample records 5,500 to 7,000 clones, more than 75% being singletons. Sequenced sample: CD4+ T cells from ileum. Receptors originate from an adult with Crohn's disease. Some clones in this sample may be carry-over from other donors' samples. Each CDR3 is given with its conserved first and last residue. The D gene is left open where the match is weak. Clone size, where shown, is once, few, many, or a class for clones that have expanded.

v_call: TRBV10-3
clone_size: .
j_call: TRBJ1-1
d_call: .
cdr3_aa: CAISGGGGSSNTEAFF
cdr3_nt: TGTGCCATCAGTGGGGGCGGGGGCTCTTCGAACACTGAAGCTTTCTTT

v_call: TRBV5-1
clone_size: .
j_call: TRBJ2-5
d_call: TRBD2
cdr3_aa: CASSLGPLAQETQYF
cdr3_nt: TGCGCCAGCAGCTTGGGCCCACTAGCGCAAGAGACCCAGTACTTC

v_call: TRBV9
clone_size: .
j_call: TRBJ2-6
d_call: TRBD2
cdr3_aa: CASSVATAGAGANVLTF
cdr3_nt: TGTGCCAGCAGCGTAGCTACCGCGGGGGCTGGGGCCAACGTCCTGACTTTC

v_call: TRBV6-1
clone_size: .
j_call: TRBJ2-5
d_call: .
cdr3_aa: CASSEWGVEETQYF
cdr3_nt: TGTGCCAGCAGTGAATGGGGGGTGGAAGAGACCCAGTACTTC

v_call: TRBV27
clone_size: .
j_call: TRBJ2-7
d_call: .
cdr3_aa: CASSLGGYANYEQYF
cdr3_nt: TGTGCCAGCAGTTTAGGAGGGTACGCTAACTACGAGCAGTACTTC

v_call: TRBV5-5
clone_size: .
j_call: TRBJ1-2
d_call: .
cdr3_aa: CASSLYQGGGYGYTF
cdr3_nt: TGTGCCAGCAGCTTGTATCAGGGAGGGGGATATGGCTACACCTTC

v_call: TRBV9
clone_size: .
j_call: TRBJ2-1
d_call: TRBD2
cdr3_aa: CASSVGPSGDYNEQFF
cdr3_nt: TGTGCCAGCAGCGTAGGCCCTAGCGGGGATTACAATGAGCAGTTCTTC

v_call: TRBV18
clone_size: .
j_call: TRBJ1-2
d_call: .
cdr3_aa: CASSPINTDSRRGYTF
cdr3_nt: TGTGCCAGCTCACCAATAAATACCGACTCCCGTCGTGGCTACACCTTC

v_call: TRBV18
clone_size: .
j_call: TRBJ1-2
d_call: TRBD1
cdr3_aa: CASSALGQGAEGYTF
cdr3_nt: TGTGCCAGCTCAGCCCTAGGACAGGGGGCAGAAGGCTACACCTTC

v_call: TRBV7-9
clone_size: .
j_call: TRBJ2-7
d_call: .
cdr3_aa: CASSLSSGKYEQYF
cdr3_nt: TGTGCCAGCAGCTTAAGTAGCGGAAAGTACGAGCAGTACTTC

v_call: TRBV27
clone_size: .
j_call: TRBJ2-6
d_call: TRBD1
cdr3_aa: CASSSDRAGANVLTF
cdr3_nt: TGTGCCAGCAGCTCGGACAGGGCTGGGGCCAACGTCCTGACTTTC

v_call: TRBV5-1
clone_size: .
j_call: TRBJ2-2
d_call: .
cdr3_aa: CASSRTTGELFF
cdr3_nt: TGCGCCAGCAGCCGAACAACCGGGGAGCTGTTTTTT

v_call: TRBV11-3
clone_size: .
j_call: TRBJ2-7
d_call: .
cdr3_aa: CASSESQGVEQYF
cdr3_nt: TGTGCCAGCAGCGAGAGCCAGGGTGTCGAGCAGTACTTC

v_call: TRBV6-5
clone_size: .
j_call: TRBJ2-7
d_call: TRBD1
cdr3_aa: CASSSTGGGYEQYF
cdr3_nt: TGTGCCAGCAGTTCCACAGGGGGCGGCTACGAGCAGTACTTC

v_call: TRBV5-1
clone_size: .
j_call: TRBJ1-4
d_call: TRBD1
cdr3_aa: CASSEGQNEKLFF
cdr3_nt: TGCGCCAGCAGCGAGGGACAGAATGAAAAACTGTTTTTT

v_call: TRBV29-1
clone_size: .
j_call: TRBJ2-5
d_call: .
cdr3_aa: CSVGLRTAQETQYF
cdr3_nt: TGCAGCGTTGGCCTACGGACAGCTCAAGAGACCCAGTACTTC

v_call: TRBV28
clone_size: once
j_call: TRBJ1-2
d_call: .
cdr3_aa: CASKRVAGIRGYTF
cdr3_nt: TGTGCCAGCAAGCGGGTCGCAGGGATAAGGGGCTACACCTTC

v_call: TRBV19
clone_size: .
j_call: TRBJ2-1
d_call: .
cdr3_aa: CASSIWGEAYNEQFF
cdr3_nt: TGTGCCAGTAGTATATGGGGCGAAGCCTACAATGAGCAGTTCTTC

v_call: TRBV11-3
clone_size: .
j_call: TRBJ1-2
d_call: TRBD1
cdr3_aa: CASSSLTGVVEANYGYTF
cdr3_nt: TGTGCCAGCAGCTCACTGACAGGGGTAGTGGAGGCTAACTATGGCTACACCTTC

v_call: TRBV7-8
clone_size: .
j_call: TRBJ2-5
d_call: TRBD1
cdr3_aa: CASSGGRQGETQYF
cdr3_nt: TGTGCCAGCAGCGGGGGCCGACAGGGAGAGACCCAGTACTTC

v_call: TRBV9
clone_size: few
j_call: TRBJ2-5
d_call: .
cdr3_aa: CASSPTGRGQETQYF
cdr3_nt: TGTGCCAGCAGCCCTACGGGTCGGGGGCAAGAGACCCAGTACTTC

v_call: TRBV7-9
clone_size: .
j_call: TRBJ2-2
d_call: TRBD1
cdr3_aa: CASSSRGQGAQTGELFF
cdr3_nt: TGTGCCAGCAGCTCCAGGGGACAGGGGGCGCAAACCGGGGAGCTGTTTTTT

v_call: TRBV2
clone_size: .
j_call: TRBJ2-5
d_call: TRBD2
cdr3_aa: CASSEGAGVGTQYF
cdr3_nt: TGTGCCAGCAGTGAAGGTGCGGGGGTAGGGACCCAGTACTTC

v_call: TRBV28
clone_size: .
j_call: TRBJ2-7
d_call: .
cdr3_aa: CASSSHGAPGQYF
cdr3_nt: TGTGCCAGCAGTTCTCACGGCGCGCCGGGGCAGTACTTC

v_call: TRBV5-4
clone_size: .
j_call: TRBJ2-2
d_call: .
cdr3_aa: CASNPSGGPGELFF
cdr3_nt: TGTGCCAGCAATCCCTCAGGTGGGCCCGGGGAGCTGTTTTTT

v_call: TRBV28
clone_size: .
j_call: TRBJ1-1
d_call: .
cdr3_aa: CASSLSAAGRNTEAFF
cdr3_nt: TGTGCCAGCAGTTTATCAGCGGCGGGGAGGAACACTGAAGCTTTCTTT

v_call: TRBV5-6
clone_size: .
j_call: TRBJ2-7
d_call: TRBD1
cdr3_aa: CASSYRGTYEQYF
cdr3_nt: TGTGCCAGCAGTTACAGGGGAACTTACGAGCAGTACTTC